This T cell receptor (beta chain) was captured by sequencing in a study of radiation and T cells in renal cell carcinoma. Study-wide context: Nephrectomy followed 15 Gy stereotactic body radiation by 4 weeks. Points from the study as a whole: Baseline intratumoral clonotype presence is unknown without pretreatment biopsies. From baseline, blood top tumor clonotypes peaked at 2 weeks post-radiation.

Sample time point: baseline pretreatment blood. Indicated treatment: 15 Gy SBRT to primary tumor, nephrectomy 4 weeks later. Blood was sampled at baseline, 2 weeks and 4 weeks after SBRT. CDR3 length equals 14 residues. The trim removed 0 bases at V and 5 bases at J, leaving 4 bases unmatched. Germline values: CDR1 SGHAT, CDR2 FQNNGV. This clone was counted only a few times. No antigen is known for it. Assay: immunoSEQ multiplex PCR; the TCRdb copy retains only in-frame clones and omits some. Of approximately 140,000 clones in the sample, approximately 87% were seen once. Here the sequenced sample was blood, taken from a patient whose treatment included radiotherapy and nephrectomy. The chain has TRBV11-2 and TRBJ2-7; 7 nucleotides match TRBD1. The source is a woman aged 45-65 years with renal cell carcinoma. CDR3 amino acids: CASSLERGLDEQYF. The CDR3 region has the DNA TGTGCCAGCAGCTTAGAGAGGGGGCTCGACGAGCAGTACTTC. Supplemented by reference TRBV11-2 and TRBJ2-7, the full variable domain reads EAGVAQSPRYKIIEKRQSVAFWCNPISGHATLYWYQQILGQGPKLLIQFQNNGVVDDSQLPKDRFSAERLKGVDSTLKIQPAKLEDSAVYLCASSLERGLDEQYFGPGTRLTVT.